Below, 29 T cell receptor beta chains from the same sample are listed, as sequenced in a study of blood T cell repertoires in COVID-19. Data came from immunoSEQ multiplex PCR; TCRdb stores just in-frame clones and leaves some out. The sample carries approximately 300,000 clones, around 90% recorded once. Sequenced sample: PBMCs or T cells enriched from blood (not recorded which). These receptor sequences come from a man between 60 and 70 years old who had recovered from COVID-19.

CDR3 region: CASSFTSGSDTQYF. As DNA, the CDR3 is TGTGCCAGCAGCTTCACTAGCGGCTCAGATACGCAGTATTTT. The chain recombines TRBV5-4 with TRBJ2-3; 8 bases are a match to TRBD2. Germline V gene lookup returns CDR1 SGHNT and CDR2 YYREEE (reference sequence). The CDR3 has 14 residues. V gave up 2 bases and J gave up 4 bases; unmatched junction bases: 3.

This clone has just a few counts. The chain's CDR3 is CASSELGNNQPQHF. The CDR3 nucleotides are TGTGCCAGCAGTGAATTGGGCAACAATCAGCCCCAGCATTTT. J is TRBJ1-5 and V is TRBV25-1; D gene unclear. CDR1 MGHDK and CDR2 SYGVNS come from the germline V gene. The CDR3 loop spans 14 amino acids. The ends were cut back, 1 base at V and 3 bases at J, with 7 bases in the middle.

This rearrangement joins TRBV6-2 or TRBV6-3 to TRBJ2-5; 8 bases are a match to TRBD2. V lost 6 bases and J lost 0; bases outside the gene matches: 3. The CDR3 is 14 amino acids. Germline V CDR1 and CDR2: MNHEY, SVGEGT. Written as DNA, the CDR3 is TGTGCCAGCAGCCCGGGGGGGAACCAAGAGACCCAGTACTTC. As protein: CASSPGGNQETQYF.

The rearrangement uses TRBV5-1 and TRBJ2-1, with 7 bases matching TRBD2. This CDR3 is 14 amino acids long. The germline CDR1 and CDR2 sequences are SGHRS and YFSETQ. The V gene end was trimmed by 1 base and the J gene end by 10 bases; junction bases not matched to a gene: 8. The CDR3 bases are TGCGCCAGCAGCTTGTCGGCCTCGCGGGGGGAGCAGTTCTTC. As protein: CASSLSASRGEQFF.

The chain uses TRBV5-8 and TRBJ2-7; 7 positions agree with TRBD1. Unmatched junction bases numbered 6, after V lost 3 bases and J lost 3 bases. There are 14 residues in the CDR3. The V gene's germline CDR1 is SGHTS and CDR2 YDEGEE. The CDR3 sequence is CASSSRDSFYEQYF. In DNA form, the CDR3 reads TGTGCCAGCAGCTCCCGGGACAGCTTCTACGAGCAGTACTTC.

This chain links TRBV5-1 with TRBJ1-1; 10 bases align to TRBD1. CDR3 length: 16 residues. V lost 4 bases, J lost 5 bases, and 11 bases stayed unmatched. Germline V CDR1 and CDR2: SGHRS, YFSETQ. CDR3 bases: TGCGCCAGCAGCCTCGGACAGGGGGTGATTATGACTGAAGCTTTCTTT. Translating gives CASSLGQGVIMTEAFF.

The rearrangement links TRBV6-2 or TRBV6-3 to TRBJ2-3; D unclear. This CDR3 is 16 amino acids long. The V end lost 5 bases, the J end lost 4 bases, and 19 bases lay between the germline ends. CDR1 is MNHEY and CDR2 is SVGEGT in the germline V gene. The DNA for the CDR3 is TGTGCCAGCAGTCCGGTCCCCCCCGCTCGCGCAGATACGCAGTATTTT. Translating it yields CASSPVPPARADTQYF.

This chain links TRBV5-5 with TRBJ2-1; D possibly corresponds to TRBD2 (6 bases). Trimming stripped 4 bases from V and 2 bases from J, with 10 bases between. Germline CDR1 reads SGHKS; CDR2 reads YYEKEE (reference sequence). The CDR3 runs to 14 residues. The CDR3 here is CASSRGTAYNEQFF. CDR3 nucleotide sequence: TGTGCCAGCAGCCGCGGGACTGCCTACAATGAGCAGTTCTTC. The whole variable domain, filled in from reference TRBV5-5 and TRBJ2-1, reads DAGVTQSPTHLIKTRGQQVTLRCSPISGHKSVSWYQQVLGQGPQFIFQYYEKEERGRGNFPDRFSARQFPNYSSELNVNALLLGDSALYLCASSRGTAYNEQFFGPGTRLTVL.

CDR3 amino acids: CASSAGLVAGQTDTQYF. CDR3 bases: TGTGCCAGCAGCGCCGGTCTTGTAGCGGGACAGACAGATACGCAGTATTTT. The chain couples TRBV9 to TRBJ2-3; possibly TRBD2 for D (8 bases). The germline V gene encodes CDR1 SGDLS and CDR2 YYNGEE. The CDR3 covers 17 residues. V lost 3 bases and J lost 3, with 20 bases in between.

The chain joins TRBV27 to TRBJ2-5; the D gene is possibly TRBD2 (6 bases). V lost 3 bases and J 4 bases, leaving 9 bases between the germline ends. Germline CDR1 MNHEY, CDR2 SMNVEV (reference sequence). The CDR3 is made up of 13 amino acids. The CDR3 region is CASSFQEGETQYF. Written as DNA, the CDR3 is TGTGCCAGCAGTTTTCAGGAGGGAGAGACCCAGTACTTC.

The chain recombines TRBV6-5 with TRBJ1-2; the match to TRBD1 covers 7 bases. Germline V gene sequence: CDR1 MNHEY, CDR2 SVGAGI. With 8 bases clipped from V and 5 bases from J, the junction kept 11 bases outside the gene matches. The CDR3 is 14 residues long. The CDR3 DNA is TGTGCCAGCCGAGCTTTACCAGGGGGGTATGGCTACACCTTC. Translation: CASRALPGGYGYTF.

The chain carries TRBV9 and TRBJ2-3; D is undetermined. CDR1 SGDLS and CDR2 YYNGEE come from the germline V gene. The germline V and J ends were trimmed by 0 bases and 1 base, with 12 bases remaining between them. CDR3 size: 16 residues. The CDR3 loop is CASSVAPGIRTDTQYF. The DNA for the CDR3 is TGTGCCAGCAGCGTAGCGCCCGGTATCCGCACAGATACGCAGTATTTT.

This clone was detected once. The chain joins TRBV6-2 or TRBV6-3 to TRBJ2-4, with 8 bases matching TRBD2. This CDR3 spans 15 amino acids. From germline, CDR1 is MNHEY and CDR2 SVGEGT. J lost 2 bases, V lost 2 bases, and 2 bases had no gene match. Here the CDR3 reads CASSYVAGTKNIQYF. CDR3 DNA sequence: TGTGCCAGCAGTTACGTAGCGGGGACCAAAAACATTCAGTACTTC.

The V gene is TRBV11-3, the J gene TRBJ2-1; 9 bases agree with TRBD1. Germline V gene lookup returns CDR1 SGHNT and CDR2 YENEEA. Unmatched junction bases numbered 4, after V lost 5 bases and J lost 5 bases. The CDR3 length is 14 residues. The CDR3 region has the DNA TGTGCCAGCAGCCCAAGGACAGGGGACAATGAGCAGTTCTTC. Its protein product is CASSPRTGDNEQFF.

The J gene is TRBJ2-7, the V gene TRBV2; tentatively, D is TRBD1 (6 bases). This CDR3 spans 13 amino acids. V was trimmed by 7 bases and J by 7 bases, leaving 17 bases between them. Germline V gene sequence: CDR1 SNHLY, CDR2 FYNNEI. The CDR3 DNA reads as TGTGCCAGCAAACAGACAGGCCATGGGGAGCAGTACTTC. Translating it yields CASKQTGHGEQYF.

The chain employs TRBV6-2 or TRBV6-3 and TRBJ2-7; D remains ambiguous. The CDR3 has 12 amino acids. The V gene lost 0 bases and the J gene lost 6 bases, with 6 bases spanning the gap. Germline V gene lookup returns CDR1 MNHEY and CDR2 SVGEGT. CDR3 coding DNA: TGTGCCAGCAGTTACTCGCAGCGCGAGCAGTACTTC. Translation gives CASSYSQREQYF.

J is TRBJ1-4 and V is TRBV2; 8 bases map to TRBD1. CDR1 and CDR2 from the germline V gene are SNHLY and FYNNEI. The CDR3 totals 13 residues. V trimming: 5 bases; J trimming: 8 bases; junction bases outside the gene matches: 4. Written as DNA, the CDR3 is TGTGCCAGCAGTCAGGGGGCAGGGGAAAAACTGTTTTTT. Translation: CASSQGAGEKLFF. Full variable domain (missing parts from reference TRBV2 and TRBJ1-4): EPEVTQTPSHQVTQMGQEVILRCVPISNHLYFYWYRQILGQKVEFLVSFYNNEISEKSEIFDDQFSVERPDGSNFTLKIRSTKLEDSAMYFCASSQGAGEKLFFGSGTQLSVL.

This chain uses TRBV5-8 with TRBJ2-7, with D uncertain. V was shortened by 0 bases and J by 1 base, with 14 bases between the two germline ends. CDR3 length: 16 residues. CDR1 SGHTS and CDR2 YDEGEE come from the germline V gene. The CDR3 protein is CASSLVISTGSYEQYF. CDR3 coding DNA: TGTGCCAGCAGCTTGGTAATCTCGACTGGATCCTACGAGCAGTACTTC.

The CDR3 bases are TGTGCCAGCAGCTTACTAGCGAGGGACGAGCAGTACTTC. It specifies CASSLLARDEQYF. J is TRBJ2-7 and V is TRBV11-3; possible D gene TRBD2, 6 bases. CDR3 length: 13 residues. Germline V CDR1 and CDR2: SGHNT, YENEEA. V shed 2 bases and J shed 5 bases, with 10 bases lying between them.

The V and J genes are TRBV2 and TRBJ2-1, with 16 bases matching TRBD2. The CDR3 has 16 amino acids. Unmatched junction bases numbered 1, after V lost 4 bases and J lost 4 bases. CDR1 and CDR2 from the germline V gene are SNHLY and FYNNEI. CDR3 DNA: TGTGCCAGCAGTGGGGGACTAGCGGGAGGGTACAATGAGCAGTTCTTC. Its translation: CASSGGLAGGYNEQFF.

This chain uses TRBV5-4 with TRBJ2-3; possibly TRBD1 for D (6 bases). CDR3 length: 18 amino acids. CDR1 is SGHNT, CDR2 YYREEE, per germline (reference sequence). V dropped 4 bases and J dropped 0 bases, with 21 bases sitting between them. CDR3 bases: TGTGCCAGCAGCCGGGATTCGACAGGACTCACTAGCACAGATACGCAGTATTTT. Protein: CASSRDSTGLTSTDTQYF.

The rearrangement uses TRBV2 and TRBJ2-1, with D possibly TRBD1 on 6 matching bases. The CDR3 spans 15 residues. V was clipped by 7 bases and J by 0 bases, with 13 bases between them. Germline V lookup: CDR1 SNHLY, CDR2 FYNNEI. The CDR3 nucleotides are TGTGCCAGCAAATACAGGGAACGCTCCTACAATGAGCAGTTCTTC. This codes for CASKYRERSYNEQFF.

V gene TRBV5-1 combines with J gene TRBJ2-1; tentative D call: TRBD2 (7 bases). Germline-derived CDR1 and CDR2 are SGHRS and YFSETQ. The germline V and J ends were trimmed by 1 base and 8 bases, with 19 bases remaining between them. The CDR3 contains 16 residues. CDR3 in DNA: TGCGCCAGCAGCTTGCCGAGCATCTCGGGGGGCGATGAGCAGTTCTTC. It codes for CASSLPSISGGDEQFF. Full variable domain (outside the CDR3, taken from reference TRBV5-1 and TRBJ2-1): KAGVTQTPRYLIKTRGQQVTLSCSPISGHRSVSWYQQTPGQGLQFLFEYFSETQRNKGNFPGRFSGRQFSNSRSEMNVSTLELGDSALYLCASSLPSISGGDEQFFGPGTRLTVL.

This clone has a single count. Compared with germline, one end of the junction differs, possibly owing to a read error. The CDR3: CASSPDSGVTSF. The CDR3 DNA reads TGTGCCAGCAGCCCCGACTCAGGGGTCACTTCCTTC. The chain has TRBV9 and TRBJ1-2, with TRBD1 as a possible D gene (6 bases). The CDR3 has 12 residues. Germline V CDR1 and CDR2: SGDLS, YYNGEE. The full variable domain, rest sourced from reference TRBV9 and TRBJ1-2, is DSGVTQTPKHLITATGQRVTLRCSPRSGDLSVYWYQQSLDQGLQFLIQYYNGEERAKGNILERFSAQQFPDLHSELNLSSLELGDSALYFCASSPDSGVTSFGSGTRLTVV.

CDR3 nucleotides: TGCGCCAGCAGCCTTCAGGGGGTCAATCAGCCCCAGCATTTT. Translation gives CASSLQGVNQPQHF. J is TRBJ1-5 and V is TRBV4-1, with 7 bases matching TRBD1. Germline CDR1 and CDR2: MGHRA and YSYEKL. The trim removed 4 bases at V and 3 bases at J, leaving 3 bases unmatched. CDR3 length: 14 amino acids.

The chain recombines TRBV5-1 with TRBJ1-4; 8 positions match TRBD1. There are 18 residues in the CDR3. Looked up from germline, CDR1 is SGHRS and CDR2 is YFSETQ. V was clipped by 4 bases and J by 8 bases; unmatched bases: 19. The CDR3 reads CASSAPETGVRSPEKLFF. CDR3 nucleotide sequence: TGCGCCAGCAGCGCCCCCGAGACAGGGGTTAGGAGTCCGGAAAAACTGTTTTTT.

This sequence joins TRBV7-2 and TRBJ2-7, with D possibly TRBD2 on 5 matching bases. Germline loops: CDR1 SGHTA, CDR2 FQGNSA. The CDR3 spans 12 residues. The V end was cut by 5 bases, the J end by 4 bases, with 9 bases between. The CDR3 region has the DNA TGTGCCAGCAGCGCCGGGGTTTACGAGCAGTACTTC. It translates to CASSAGVYEQYF.

The chain recombines TRBV24-1 with TRBJ2-2, with 7 bases identical to TRBD1. V dropped 4 bases and J dropped 4; count of bases not matched to a gene: 5. Germline lookup yields CDR1 KGHDR and CDR2 SFDVKD. The CDR3 is 15 amino acids. The DNA for the CDR3 is TGTGCCACCAGTGACCCGACAGGGACCACCGGGGAGCTGTTTTTT. Its translation: CATSDPTGTTGELFF.

The V call is TRBV9, the J call TRBJ1-6; 9 bases map to TRBD1. Trimming removed 0 bases from V and 6 bases from J; junction bases left unmatched: 4. The CDR3 covers 16 residues. Germline V gives CDR1 SGDLS, CDR2 YYNGEE. The CDR3 loop reads CASSVDRDRVNSPLHF. DNA of the CDR3: TGTGCCAGCAGCGTAGACCGGGACAGGGTTAATTCACCCCTCCACTTT.